Sequencing of this TCR beta chain was carried out in a study of OX40 agonist ivuxolimab in advanced cancers. In its sample, this clone was seen once. Antigen specificity is unknown. Measured with immunoSEQ multiplex PCR; TCRdb has only the in-frame clones, and not every one. The profile shows about 40,000 clones, over 75% of them singletons. Findings and limits, study-wide: The authors also found low normalized T-cell clonal expansion in some nonresponders.

CDR3 length equals 15 residues. The V and J ends lost 2 bases and 3 bases respectively, with 11 bases between them. Per the germline V gene, CDR1 is SGHAT and CDR2 is FQNNGV. Sequencing used CD4+ or CD8+ T cells sorted from blood, obtained in a trial of the OX40 agonist ivuxolimab. This TCR was recovered from an adult with an advanced solid tumor such as melanoma, head and neck, liver or kidney cancer. The chain links TRBV11-2 to TRBJ2-1, with a tentative D call TRBD1 (5 bases). The CDR3 sequence: CASSLQGSNYNEQFF. CDR3 DNA: TGTGCCAGCAGCTTACAGGGATCTAACTACAATGAGCAGTTCTTC.